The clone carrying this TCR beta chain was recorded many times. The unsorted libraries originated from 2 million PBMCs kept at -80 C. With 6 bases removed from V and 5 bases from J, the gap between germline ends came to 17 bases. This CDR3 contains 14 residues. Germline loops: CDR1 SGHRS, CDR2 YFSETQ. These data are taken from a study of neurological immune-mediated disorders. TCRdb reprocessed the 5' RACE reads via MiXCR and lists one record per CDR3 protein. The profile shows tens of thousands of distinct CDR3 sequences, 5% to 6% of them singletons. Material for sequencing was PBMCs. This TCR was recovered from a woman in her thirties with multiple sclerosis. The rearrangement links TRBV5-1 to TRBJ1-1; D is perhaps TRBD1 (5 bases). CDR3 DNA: TGCGCCAGCATCGAGAGCCCAGGGTTAACTGAAGCTTTCTTT. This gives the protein CASIESPGLTEAFF.